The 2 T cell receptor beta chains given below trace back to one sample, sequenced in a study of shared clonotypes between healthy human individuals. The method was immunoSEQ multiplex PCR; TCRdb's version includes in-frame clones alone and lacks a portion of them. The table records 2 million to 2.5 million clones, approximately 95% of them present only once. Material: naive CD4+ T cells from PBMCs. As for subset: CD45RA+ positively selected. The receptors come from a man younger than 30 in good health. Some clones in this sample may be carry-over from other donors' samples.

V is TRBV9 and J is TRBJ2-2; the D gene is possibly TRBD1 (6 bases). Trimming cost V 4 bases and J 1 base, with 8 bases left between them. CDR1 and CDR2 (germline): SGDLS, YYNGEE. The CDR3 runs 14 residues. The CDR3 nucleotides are TGTGCCAGCAGCCAGGGACAGAACACCGGGGAGCTGTTTTTT. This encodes CASSQGQNTGELFF.

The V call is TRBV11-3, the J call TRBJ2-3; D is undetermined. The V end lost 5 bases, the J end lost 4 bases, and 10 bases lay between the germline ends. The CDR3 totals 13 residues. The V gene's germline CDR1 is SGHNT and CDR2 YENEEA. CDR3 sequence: CASSPSISDTQYF. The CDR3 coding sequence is TGTGCCAGCAGCCCTAGTATATCAGATACGCAGTATTTT.